The 5 T cell receptor beta chains in this list originate from one sample, sequenced in a study of response to subunit inactivated influenza vaccine. One entry per CDR3 protein results from TCRdb running MiXCR on the RT-PCR reads. The table lists hundreds of thousands of distinct CDR3 sequences, about 18% of them singletons. The material sequenced was PBMCs from blood, taken around 5 days after vaccination. The receptors here all came from a man aged 45 to 65 who received an inactivated influenza vaccine.

The chain carries TRBV4-2 and TRBJ2-7; 8 bases match TRBD2. V lost 0 bases, J lost 5 bases, and 9 bases stayed unmatched. The CDR3 loop spans 16 amino acids. Germline assignment: CDR1 LGHNA and CDR2 YNFKEQ. CDR3: CASSQELWSGSNEQYF. CDR3 nucleotide sequence: TGTGCCAGCAGCCAAGAGCTGTGGAGCGGGAGTAACGAGCAGTACTTC.

This clonotype was detected a few times. This chain links TRBV6-2 or TRBV6-3 with TRBJ2-1; 7 nucleotides line up with TRBD2. Per the germline V gene, CDR1 is MNHEY and CDR2 is SVGEGT. This CDR3 has 14 residues. V was pared by 6 bases and J by 5 bases, with 7 bases of the junction left unmatched. In DNA, the CDR3 is TGTGCCAGCAGAGACACTAGCGCCAACAATGAGCAGTTCTTC. It is translated as CASRDTSANNEQFF.

The V call is TRBV10-3, the J call TRBJ2-3; D is perhaps TRBD1 (6 bases). CDR1 and CDR2 (germline): ENHRY, SYGVKD. Trimming removed 2 bases at V and 3 bases at J, with 12 bases between. There are 15 residues in the CDR3. The CDR3 loop reads CAISEGGHETDTQYF. CDR3 sequence (DNA): TGTGCCATCAGTGAGGGGGGCCATGAAACAGATACGCAGTATTTT.

This rearrangement joins TRBV7-2 to TRBJ2-2; D may be TRBD1 (6 bases). Germline lookup yields CDR1 SGHTA and CDR2 FQGNSA. The V and J ends lost 6 bases and 2 bases respectively, with 16 bases between them. The CDR3 sequence is 16 residues long. In DNA form, the CDR3 reads TGTGCCAGCAGTCTCAAGACAGGAAGAAACACCGGGGAGCTGTTTTTT. Protein sequence: CASSLKTGRNTGELFF.

The chain uses TRBV12-3 or TRBV12-4 and TRBJ2-7; maybe TRBD2 (6 bases). V was cut by 1 base and J by 6 bases, with 13 bases left in between. CDR3 size: 14 residues. CDR3 nucleotides: TGTGCCAGCAGTTTAGGGGAGGACACTTCCGAGCAGTACTTC. It encodes CASSLGEDTSEQYF.